These 3 T cell receptor beta chains originate from one sample sequenced in a study of post-analysis software for immune sequencing data (dated by TCRdb to the mid-2010s). No antigen has been assigned to these receptors. The protocol used for the library was PCR. The instrument given in TCRdb is Illumina HiSeq 2500. To reduce PCR and sequencing biases, unique molecular identifiers were built into the TCR beta cDNA libraries. TCRdb reanalyzed the raw reads on its own, using fastp at Q25 for trimming and MiXCR for clone calling, and kept in-frame beta chains. Every entry covers one CDR3 protein and lists the most common genes and DNA from its rows. The sample table holds fewer than 900,000 distinct CDR3 sequences, of which around 45% were seen once. The ten top clones hold 4.9% of the sample. Summary of the overall study and its limitations: Significantly higher frequencies in patients than in controls were found for roughly five TRBV segments, including TRBV5-6, TRBV5-1 and TRBV20-1.

Sequencing used blood. These receptors all come from a girl between 5 and 17 years old with multiple sclerosis.

CDR3 DNA: TGTGCCAGCAGTTACACCGGGACAGGTATATACGAGCAGTACTTC. Residues: CASSYTGTGIYEQYF. The chain joins TRBV27 to TRBJ2-5; 8 positions agree with TRBD1. The DNA end favors TRBJ2-7, so the J call may be wrong. The CDR3 loop spans 15 amino acids. CDR1 is MNHEY and CDR2 is SMNVEV in the germline V gene (reference sequence).

CDR3 bases: TGTGCCAGCAGTACCCGGACTAGCGGGAGGGCCCACACCGGGGAGCTGTTTTTT. It yields the protein CASSTRTSGRAHTGELFF. This chain uses TRBV12-3 or TRBV12-4 with TRBJ2-2, with 15 bases lining up with TRBD2. V was clipped by 5 bases and J by 3 bases; unmatched bases: 7. The CDR3 sequence is 18 residues long.

The chain joins TRBV30 to TRBJ1-5; D not resolved. The CDR3 has 13 residues. In germline, CDR1 is GTSNPN, CDR2 SVGIG (reference sequence). V was cut by 0 bases and J by 5 bases, with 8 bases left in between. In DNA, the CDR3 is TGTGCCTGGAGTGTTGAGGGAGATCAGCCCCAGCATTTT. Amino acid sequence: CAWSVEGDQPQHF.